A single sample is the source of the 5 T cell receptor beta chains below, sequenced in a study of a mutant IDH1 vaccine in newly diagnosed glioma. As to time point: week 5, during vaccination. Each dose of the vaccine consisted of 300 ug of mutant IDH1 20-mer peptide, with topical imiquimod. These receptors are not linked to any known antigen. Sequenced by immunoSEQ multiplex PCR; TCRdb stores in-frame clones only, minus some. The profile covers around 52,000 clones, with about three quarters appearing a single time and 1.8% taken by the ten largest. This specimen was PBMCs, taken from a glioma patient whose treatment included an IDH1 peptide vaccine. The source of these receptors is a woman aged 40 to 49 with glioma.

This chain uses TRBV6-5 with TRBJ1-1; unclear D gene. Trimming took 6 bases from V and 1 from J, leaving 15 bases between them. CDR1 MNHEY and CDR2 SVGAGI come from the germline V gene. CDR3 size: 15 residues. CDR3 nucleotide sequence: TGTGCCAGCAGCCTTCTCCCCACAGAGAACACTGAAGCTTTCTTT. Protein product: CASSLLPTENTEAFF.

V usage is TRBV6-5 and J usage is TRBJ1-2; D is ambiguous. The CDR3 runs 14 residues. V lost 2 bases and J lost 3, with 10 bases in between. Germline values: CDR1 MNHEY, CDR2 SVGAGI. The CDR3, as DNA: TGTGCCAGCAGTTACGGGTCGTGGGACTATGGCTACACCTTC. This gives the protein CASSYGSWDYGYTF.

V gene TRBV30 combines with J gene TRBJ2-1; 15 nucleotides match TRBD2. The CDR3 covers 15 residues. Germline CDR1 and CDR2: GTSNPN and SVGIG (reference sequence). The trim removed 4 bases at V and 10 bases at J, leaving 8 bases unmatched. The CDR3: CAWTIGLAGGREQFF. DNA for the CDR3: TGTGCCTGGACCATTGGACTAGCGGGGGGGCGGGAGCAGTTCTTC.

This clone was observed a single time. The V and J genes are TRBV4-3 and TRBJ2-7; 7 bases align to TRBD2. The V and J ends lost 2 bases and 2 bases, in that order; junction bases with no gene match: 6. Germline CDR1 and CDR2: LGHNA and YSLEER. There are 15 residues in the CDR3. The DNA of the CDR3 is TGCGCCAGCAGCCAAATTTGGGAGGGAACCTACGAGCAGTACTTC. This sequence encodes CASSQIWEGTYEQYF.

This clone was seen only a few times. This CDR3 is CASSLGTASYNEQFF. The CDR3 DNA sequence: TGCGCCAGCAGCTTGGGGACCGCCTCCTACAATGAGCAGTTCTTC. The chain links TRBV5-1 to TRBJ2-1, with no clear D. V shed 0 bases and J shed 0 bases, with 7 bases lying between them. This CDR3 is 15 amino acids long. Germline CDR1 reads SGHRS; CDR2 reads YFSETQ.